The 7 T cell receptor beta chains below come from one sample, sequenced in a study of early stage breast cancer tumors. Profiling relied on immunoSEQ multiplex PCR, and the TCRdb table lists in-frame clones only, not all of them. The sample includes tens of thousands of clones, approximately 84% of them seen just once. Sequences were obtained from blood. These receptors were collected from a person aged 45-65 years with breast cancer.

This chain connects TRBV11-2 to TRBJ2-1; no reliable D call. The length of the CDR3 is 13 residues. The V end was cut by 4 bases, the J end by 5 bases, with 9 bases between. The germline V gene has CDR1 SGHAT and CDR2 FQNNGV. DNA of the CDR3: TGTGCCAGCAGCTCAAGGATCAACAATGAGCAGTTCTTC. Protein sequence: CASSSRINNEQFF.

The DNA for the CDR3 is TGTGCCAGCAGTTCCGGGGGGGCTGATTCACCCCTCCACTTT. This gives the protein CASSSGGADSPLHF. The chain combines TRBV6-5 with TRBJ1-6, with D possibly being TRBD1 (6 bases). This CDR3 spans 14 amino acids. Germline loops: CDR1 MNHEY, CDR2 SVGAGI. With 4 bases removed from V and 8 bases from J, the gap between germline ends came to 12 bases.

This CDR3 reads CATSRVRAPMNNEQFF. The CDR3 DNA follows: TGTGCCACCAGCAGAGTCCGGGCTCCAATGAACAATGAGCAGTTCTTC. The chain links TRBV15 to TRBJ2-1; D is unresolved. The CDR3 totals 16 residues. Trimming left V 1 base short and J 5 bases short, with 15 bases between. CDR1 is LNHNV, CDR2 YYDKDF, per germline (reference sequence).

This chain links TRBV2 with TRBJ1-3; tentative D call: TRBD1 (5 bases). Germline lookup yields CDR1 SNHLY and CDR2 FYNNEI. V gave up 5 bases and J gave up 0 bases, with 11 bases separating them. The CDR3 length is 15 residues. The CDR3 DNA sequence: TGTGCCAGCAGTCTAGACAGCTACTCTGGAAACACCATATATTTT. Its translation is CASSLDSYSGNTIYF.

The chain has TRBV7-9 and TRBJ2-7; perhaps TRBD2 as D (6 bases). Trimming removed 6 bases from V and 2 bases from J, with 11 bases in between. CDR3 length equals 13 residues. Germline values: CDR1 SEHNR, CDR2 FQNEAQ (reference sequence). CDR3 protein: CASSVGGTYEQYF. The CDR3 DNA sequence: TGTGCCAGCAGTGTCGGGGGAACCTACGAGCAGTACTTC.

The CDR3 coding sequence is TGCGCCAGCAGGGGGGACCTTAATGAAAAACTGTTTTTT. This sequence encodes CASRGDLNEKLFF. V usage is TRBV10-2 and J usage is TRBJ1-4; tentatively, D is TRBD1 (5 bases). The CDR3 is 13 amino acids. Germline CDR1 WSHSY, CDR2 SAAADI. Trimming took 6 bases from V and 4 from J, leaving 9 bases between them.

The chain has TRBV30 and TRBJ1-5; 7 nucleotides align to TRBD1. Germline trimming cut 3 bases from V and 4 bases from J; bases unmatched to any gene: 9. The CDR3 totals 15 residues. Germline loops: CDR1 GTSNPN, CDR2 SVGIG (reference sequence). DNA for the CDR3: TGTGCCTGGAGCACAGGGGCCCTGGATAATCAGCCCCAGCATTTT. It translates to CAWSTGALDNQPQHF. Together with reference TRBV30 and TRBJ1-5, the CDR3 gives the full variable domain: SQTIHQWPATLVQPVGSPLSLECTVEGTSNPNLYWYRQAAGRGLQLLFYSVGIGQISSEVPQNLSASRPQDRQFILSSKKLLLSDSGFYLCAWSTGALDNQPQHFGDGTRLSIL.